What follows is one T cell receptor (beta chain) and its context. The data were obtained in a study of response to subunit inactivated influenza vaccine. TCRdb fed the RT-PCR reads into MiXCR, producing one record per CDR3 protein. The table lists 590,000 or so distinct CDR3 sequences, around 13% of them singletons. V shed 6 bases, J shed 3 bases, and the junction held 6 bases outside the gene matches. Germline CDR1 is MNHNS and CDR2 is SASEGT. The CDR3 runs to 17 residues. This TCR derives from a man in his fifties who received an inactivated influenza vaccine. The V gene is TRBV6-1, the J gene TRBJ2-2; 14 bases fit TRBD2. Specimen: PBMCs from blood, collected 14 to 15 days before vaccination. The CDR3 sequence is CASRSGLAGGYTGELFF. The CDR3 DNA reads TGTGCCAGCAGATCAGGACTAGCGGGGGGTTACACCGGGGAGCTGTTTTTT.